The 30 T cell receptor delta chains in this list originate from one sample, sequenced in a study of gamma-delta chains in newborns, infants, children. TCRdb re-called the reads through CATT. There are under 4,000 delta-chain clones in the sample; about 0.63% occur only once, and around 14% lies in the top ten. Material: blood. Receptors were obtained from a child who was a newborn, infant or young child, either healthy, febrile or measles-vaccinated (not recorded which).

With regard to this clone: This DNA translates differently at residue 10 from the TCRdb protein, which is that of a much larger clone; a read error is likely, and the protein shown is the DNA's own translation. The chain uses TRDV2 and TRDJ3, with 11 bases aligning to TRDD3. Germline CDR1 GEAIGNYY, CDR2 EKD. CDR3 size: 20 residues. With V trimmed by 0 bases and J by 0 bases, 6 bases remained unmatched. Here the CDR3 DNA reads TGTGCCTGTGACACCTGGGGGATACGAGCGAGCTCCTGGGACACCCGACAGATGTTTTTC. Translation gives CACDTWGIRASSWDTRQMFF.

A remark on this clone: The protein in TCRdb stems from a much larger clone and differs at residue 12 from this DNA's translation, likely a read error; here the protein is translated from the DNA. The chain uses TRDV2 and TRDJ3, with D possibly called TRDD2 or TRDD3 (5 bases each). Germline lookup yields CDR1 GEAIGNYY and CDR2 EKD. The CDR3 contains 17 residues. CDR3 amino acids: CACDTAYETWDARQMFF. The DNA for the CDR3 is TGTGCCTGTGACACCGCCTACGAAACCTGGGACGCCCGACAGATGTTTTTC.

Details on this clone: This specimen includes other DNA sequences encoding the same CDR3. CDR3 DNA: TGTGCCTGTGATACATGGGGGATCACCTGGGACACCCGACAGATGTTTTTC. Amino acid sequence: CACDTWGITWDTRQMFF. This chain connects TRDV2 to TRDJ3, with 8 bases matching TRDD3. The germline gives CDR1 GEAIGNYY, CDR2 EKD. The CDR3 has 17 residues. V shed 4 bases and J 2 bases; nucleotides not matched to a gene: 6.

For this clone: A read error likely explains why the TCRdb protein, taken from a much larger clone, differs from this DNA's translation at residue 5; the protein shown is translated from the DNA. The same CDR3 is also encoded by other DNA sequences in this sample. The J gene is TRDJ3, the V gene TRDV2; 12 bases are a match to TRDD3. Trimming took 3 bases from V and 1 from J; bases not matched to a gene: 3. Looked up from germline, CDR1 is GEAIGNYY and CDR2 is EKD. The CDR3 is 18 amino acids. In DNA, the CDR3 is TGTGCCTGTGACGCTGGGGGATACGCGTCCTGGGACACCCGACAGATGTTTTTC. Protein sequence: CACDAGGYASWDTRQMFF.

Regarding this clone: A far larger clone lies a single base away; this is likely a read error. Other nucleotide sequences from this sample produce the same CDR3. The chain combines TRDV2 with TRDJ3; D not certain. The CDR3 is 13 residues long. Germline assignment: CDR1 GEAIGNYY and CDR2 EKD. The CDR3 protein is CACDTWDTRQMFF. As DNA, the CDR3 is TGCGCCTGTGACACCTGGGACACCCGACAGATGTTTTTC.

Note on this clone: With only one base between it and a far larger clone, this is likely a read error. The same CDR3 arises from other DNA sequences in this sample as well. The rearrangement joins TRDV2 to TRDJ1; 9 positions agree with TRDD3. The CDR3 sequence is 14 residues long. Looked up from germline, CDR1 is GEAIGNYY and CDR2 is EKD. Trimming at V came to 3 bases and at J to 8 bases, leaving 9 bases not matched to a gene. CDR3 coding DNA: TGTGCCTGTGACGATGTACTGGGGGACCTCAAACTCATCTTT. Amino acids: CACDDVLGDLKLIF.

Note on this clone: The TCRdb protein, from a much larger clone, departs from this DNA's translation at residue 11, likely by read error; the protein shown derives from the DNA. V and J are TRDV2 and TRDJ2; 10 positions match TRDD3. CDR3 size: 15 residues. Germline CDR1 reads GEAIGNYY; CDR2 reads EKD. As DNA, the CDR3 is TGTGCCTGTGACAAACTGGGGGATTTGACAGTACAACTCTTCTTT. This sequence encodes CACDKLGDLTVQLFF.

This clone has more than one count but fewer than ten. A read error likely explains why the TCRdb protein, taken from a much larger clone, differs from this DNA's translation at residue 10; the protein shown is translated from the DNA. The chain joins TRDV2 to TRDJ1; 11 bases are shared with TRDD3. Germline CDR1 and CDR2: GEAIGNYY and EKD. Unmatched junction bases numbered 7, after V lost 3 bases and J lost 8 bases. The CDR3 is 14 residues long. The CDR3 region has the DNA TGTGCCTGTGACGATGTACTGGGGGATATCAAACTCATCTTT. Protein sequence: CACDDVLGDIKLIF.

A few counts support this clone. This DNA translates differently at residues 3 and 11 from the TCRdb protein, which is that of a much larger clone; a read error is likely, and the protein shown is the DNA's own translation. CDR3 in amino acids: CARDTWGIAQPFF. CDR3 DNA sequence: TGTGCCCGTGACACCTGGGGGATAGCACAACCCTTCTTT. The chain joins TRDV2 to TRDJ2; TRDD3 aligns across 10 bases. This CDR3 is built from 13 residues. The germline V gene has CDR1 GEAIGNYY and CDR2 EKD.

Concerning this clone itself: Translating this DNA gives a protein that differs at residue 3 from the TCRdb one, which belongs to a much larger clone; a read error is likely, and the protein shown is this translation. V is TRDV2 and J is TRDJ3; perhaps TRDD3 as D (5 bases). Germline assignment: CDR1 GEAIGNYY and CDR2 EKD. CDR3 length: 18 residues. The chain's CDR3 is CASDTLGTSSWDTRQMFF. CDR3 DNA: TGTGCCAGTGACACCTTGGGGACCAGCTCCTGGGACACCCGACAGATGTTTTTC.

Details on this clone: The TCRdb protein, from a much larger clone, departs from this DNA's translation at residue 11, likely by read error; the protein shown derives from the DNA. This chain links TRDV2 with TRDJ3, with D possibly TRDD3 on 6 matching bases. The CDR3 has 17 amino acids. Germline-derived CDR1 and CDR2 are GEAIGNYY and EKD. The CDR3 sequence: CACDVLEDTWGTRQMFF. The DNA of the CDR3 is TGTGCCTGTGACGTACTGGAGGATACCTGGGGCACCCGACAGATGTTTTTC.

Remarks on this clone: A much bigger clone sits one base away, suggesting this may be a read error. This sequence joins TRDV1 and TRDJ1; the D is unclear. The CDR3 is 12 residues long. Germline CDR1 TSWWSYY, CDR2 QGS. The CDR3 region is CALGELGDKPIF. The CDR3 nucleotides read TGTGCTCTTGGGGAACTAGGCGATAAACCCATCTTT.

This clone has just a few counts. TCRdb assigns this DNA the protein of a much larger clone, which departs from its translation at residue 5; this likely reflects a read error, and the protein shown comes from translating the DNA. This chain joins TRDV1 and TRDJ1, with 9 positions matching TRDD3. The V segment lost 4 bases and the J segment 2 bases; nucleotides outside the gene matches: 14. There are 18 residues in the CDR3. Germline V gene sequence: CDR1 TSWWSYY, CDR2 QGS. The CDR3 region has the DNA TGTGCTCTTGGGGGGGGCCTCCCGTGGGGGATAAAGACCGATAAACTCATCTTT. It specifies CALGGGLPWGIKTDKLIF.

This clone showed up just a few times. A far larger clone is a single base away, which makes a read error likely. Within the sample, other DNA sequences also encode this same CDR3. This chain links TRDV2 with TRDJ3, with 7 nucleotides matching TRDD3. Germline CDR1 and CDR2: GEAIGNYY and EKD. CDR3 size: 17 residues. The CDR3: CACDSTGDSWDTRQMFF. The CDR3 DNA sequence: TGTGCCTGCGACAGTACTGGGGACTCCTGGGACACCCGACAGATGTTTTTC.

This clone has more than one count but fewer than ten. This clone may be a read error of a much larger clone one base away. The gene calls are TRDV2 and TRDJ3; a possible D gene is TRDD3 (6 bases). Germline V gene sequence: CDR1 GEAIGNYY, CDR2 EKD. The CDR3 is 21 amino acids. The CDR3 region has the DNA TGTGCCTGTGACACCGTGCGAGGGACTGCCCCGAGCTCCTGGGGCACCCGACAGATGTTTTTC. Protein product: CACDTVRGTAPSSWGTRQMFF.

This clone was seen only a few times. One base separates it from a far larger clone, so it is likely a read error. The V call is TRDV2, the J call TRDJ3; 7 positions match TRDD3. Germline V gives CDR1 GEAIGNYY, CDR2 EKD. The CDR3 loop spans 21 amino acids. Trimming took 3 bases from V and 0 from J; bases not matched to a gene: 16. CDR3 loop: CACDPVLRDTRISWDTRQMFF. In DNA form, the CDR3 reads TGTGCCTGTGACCCCGTACTGAGGGATACCCGCATCTCCTGGGACACCCGACAGATGTTTTTC.

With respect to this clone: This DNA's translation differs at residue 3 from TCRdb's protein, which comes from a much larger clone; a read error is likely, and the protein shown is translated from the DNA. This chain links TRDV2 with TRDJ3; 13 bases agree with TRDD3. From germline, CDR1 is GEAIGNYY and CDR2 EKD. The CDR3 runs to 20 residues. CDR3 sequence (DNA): TGTGCCAGTGACAAAGTACTGGGGGATACGCGCTCCTGGGACACCCGACAGATGTTTTTC. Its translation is CASDKVLGDTRSWDTRQMFF.

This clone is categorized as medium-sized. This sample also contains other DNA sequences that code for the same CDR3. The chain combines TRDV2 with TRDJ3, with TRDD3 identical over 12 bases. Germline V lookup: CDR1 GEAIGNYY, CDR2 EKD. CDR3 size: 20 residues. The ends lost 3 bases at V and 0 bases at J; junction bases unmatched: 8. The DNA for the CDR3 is TGTGCCTGTGACCCCATACTGGGGGATACAAGCTCCTGGGACACCCGACAGATGTTTTTC. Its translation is CACDPILGDTSSWDTRQMFF.

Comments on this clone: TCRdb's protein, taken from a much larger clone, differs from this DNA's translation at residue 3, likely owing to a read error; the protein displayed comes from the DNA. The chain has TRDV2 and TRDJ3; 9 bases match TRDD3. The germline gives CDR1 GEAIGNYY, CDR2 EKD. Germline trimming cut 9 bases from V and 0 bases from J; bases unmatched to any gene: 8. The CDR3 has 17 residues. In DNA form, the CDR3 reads TGTGCCGGTGGACTGGGGGACTACTCCTGGGACACCCGACAGATGTTTTTC. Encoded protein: CAGGLGDYSWDTRQMFF.

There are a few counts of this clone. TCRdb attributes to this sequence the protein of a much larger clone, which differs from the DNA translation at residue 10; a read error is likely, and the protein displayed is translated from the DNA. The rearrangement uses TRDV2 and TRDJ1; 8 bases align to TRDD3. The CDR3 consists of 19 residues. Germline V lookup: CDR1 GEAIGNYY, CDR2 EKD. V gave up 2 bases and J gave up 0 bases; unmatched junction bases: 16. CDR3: CACDIVTGGSPSYTDKLIF. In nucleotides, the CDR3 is TGTGCCTGTGACATCGTCACTGGGGGTTCTCCCTCCTACACCGATAAACTCATCTTT.

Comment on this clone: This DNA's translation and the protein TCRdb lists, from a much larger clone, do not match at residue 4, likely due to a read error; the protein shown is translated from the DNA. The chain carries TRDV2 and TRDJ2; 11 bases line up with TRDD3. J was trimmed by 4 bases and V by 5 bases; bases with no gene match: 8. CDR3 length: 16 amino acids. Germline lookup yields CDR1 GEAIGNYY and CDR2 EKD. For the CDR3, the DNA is TGTGCCTGTGTTGGCCTGGGGGATACTCCGACAGCACAACTCTTCTTT. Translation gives CACVGLGDTPTAQLFF.

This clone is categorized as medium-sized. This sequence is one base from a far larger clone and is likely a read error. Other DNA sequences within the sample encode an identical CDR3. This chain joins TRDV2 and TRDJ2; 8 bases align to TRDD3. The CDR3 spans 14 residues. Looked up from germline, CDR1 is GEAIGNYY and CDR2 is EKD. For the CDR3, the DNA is TGTGCCTGCGACACCTGGGGGATGACAGCACAACTCTTCTTT. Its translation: CACDTWGMTAQLFF.

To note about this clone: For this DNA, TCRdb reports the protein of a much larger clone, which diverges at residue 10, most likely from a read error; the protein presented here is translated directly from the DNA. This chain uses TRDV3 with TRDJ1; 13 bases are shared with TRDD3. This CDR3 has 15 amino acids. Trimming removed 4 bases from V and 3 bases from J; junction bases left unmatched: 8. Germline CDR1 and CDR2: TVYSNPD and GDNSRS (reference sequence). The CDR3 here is CASYWGIRYADKLIF. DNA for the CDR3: TGTGCCTCGTACTGGGGGATACGCTACGCCGATAAACTCATCTTT. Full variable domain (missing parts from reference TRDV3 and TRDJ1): CDKVTQSSPDQTVASGSEVVLLCTYDTVYSNPDLFWYRIRPDYSFQFVFYGDNSRSEGADFTQGRFSVKHILTQKAFHLVISPVRTEDSATYYCASYWGIRYADKLIFGKGTRVTVEP.

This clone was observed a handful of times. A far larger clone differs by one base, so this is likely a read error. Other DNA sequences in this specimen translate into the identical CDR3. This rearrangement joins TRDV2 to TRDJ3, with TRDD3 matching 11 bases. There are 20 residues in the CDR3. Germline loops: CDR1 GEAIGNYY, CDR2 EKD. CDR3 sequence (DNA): TGTGCCTGCGACACCGGCTGGGGGATACAGGTTACCTGGGACACCCGACAGATGTTTTTC. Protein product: CACDTGWGIQVTWDTRQMFF.

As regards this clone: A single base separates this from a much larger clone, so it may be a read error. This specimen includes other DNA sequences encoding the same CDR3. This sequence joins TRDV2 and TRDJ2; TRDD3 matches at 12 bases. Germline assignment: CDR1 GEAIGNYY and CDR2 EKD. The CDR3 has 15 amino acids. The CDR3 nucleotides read TGTGCCTGTGACATACTGGGGGATACTACAGCACAGCTCTTCTTT. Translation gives CACDILGDTTAQLFF.

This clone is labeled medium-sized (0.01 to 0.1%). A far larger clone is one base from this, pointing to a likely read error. As DNA, the CDR3 is TGTGCCTGTGACGTACTGGGGGGTACAGCACAACTCTTCTTT. Its translation is CACDVLGGTAQLFF. The chain recombines TRDV2 with TRDJ2; TRDD3 aligns across 8 bases. Trimming took 3 bases from V and 5 from J; bases not matched to a gene: 4. CDR1 and CDR2 from the germline V gene are GEAIGNYY and EKD. This CDR3 is built from 14 residues.

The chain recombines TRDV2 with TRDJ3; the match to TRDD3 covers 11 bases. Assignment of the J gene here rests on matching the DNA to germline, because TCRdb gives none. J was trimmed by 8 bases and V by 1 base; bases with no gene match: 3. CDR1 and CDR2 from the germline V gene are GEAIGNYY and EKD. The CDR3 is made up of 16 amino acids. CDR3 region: CACDTMGDTYTRQMFF. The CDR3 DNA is TGTGCCTGTGACACAATGGGGGATACGTACACCCGACAGATGTTTTTC.

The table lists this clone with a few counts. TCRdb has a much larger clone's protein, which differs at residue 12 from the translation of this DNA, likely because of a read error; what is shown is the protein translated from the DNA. The CDR3 region is CACDTVWGSSWVTRQMFF. Here the CDR3 DNA reads TGTGCCTGTGACACCGTTTGGGGGAGCTCCTGGGTCACCCGACAGATGTTTTTC. The J gene is TRDJ3, the V gene TRDV2; 7 bases fit TRDD3. The CDR3 covers 18 residues. In germline, CDR1 is GEAIGNYY, CDR2 EKD.

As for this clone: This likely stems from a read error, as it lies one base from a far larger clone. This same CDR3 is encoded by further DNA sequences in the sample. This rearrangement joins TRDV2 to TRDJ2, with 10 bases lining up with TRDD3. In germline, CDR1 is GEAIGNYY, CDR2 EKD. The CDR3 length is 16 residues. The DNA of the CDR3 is TGTGCCTGTGACACGGTGGGGGATACTTTGACGGCACAACTCTTCTTT. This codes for CACDTVGDTLTAQLFF.

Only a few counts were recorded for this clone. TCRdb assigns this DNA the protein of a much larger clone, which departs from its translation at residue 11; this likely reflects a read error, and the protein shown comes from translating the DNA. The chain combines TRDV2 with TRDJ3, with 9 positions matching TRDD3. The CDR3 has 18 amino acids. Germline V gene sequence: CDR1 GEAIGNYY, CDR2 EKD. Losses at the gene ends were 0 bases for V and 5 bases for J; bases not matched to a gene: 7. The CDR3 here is CACDTWGIEARDTRQMFF. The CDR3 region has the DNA TGTGCCTGTGACACCTGGGGGATAGAAGCCCGGGACACCCGACAGATGTTTTTC.